This TCR beta chain was found in a study of T cell responses to AZD1222 COVID-19 vaccine. Profiled with immunoSEQ multiplex PCR; TCRdb holds only in-frame clones, not every one. The sample records roughly 160,000 clones, roughly 89% being singletons. A single count supports this clone. With V trimmed by 10 bases and J by 1 base, 13 bases remained unmatched. CDR3 size: 15 residues. CDR1 LNHDA and CDR2 SQIVND come from the germline V gene (reference sequence). The receptor comes from an adult in good health. The V call is TRBV19, the J call TRBJ2-7; 7 bases align to TRBD2. Source: peripheral blood, taken on day 0 of AZD1222 vaccination. CDR3: CATRSPGGRSYEQYF. CDR3 bases: TGTGCCACCAGGTCTCCGGGAGGCAGGTCCTACGAGCAGTACTTC.